The present T cell receptor (beta chain) was sequenced within a study of human T cells and chemical hapten exposure. Individual cDNA molecules (in the library) carried attached unique molecular identifiers. Original processing notes: Samples had a median of about 95,000 TCRs, ranging roughly 23,224 to 750,000. TCRdb used MiXCR to reprocess the RACE reads, holding one entry per CDR3 protein. These V and J calls derive from TCRdb rather than the authors' analysis. The sample yields roughly 120,000 distinct CDR3 sequences, more than 7.5% seen once. The table lists this clonotype with a few counts. The antigen is not known. Findings and caveats of the study: The number of TCRs over 1 in 1000 frequency stayed unchanged after DPC.

As to time point: healthy volunteer bleed at 2 weeks. Total RNA extraction was carried out from unfractionated whole blood. Germline values: CDR1 DFQATT, CDR2 SNEGSKA (reference sequence). The germline V and J ends were trimmed by 0 bases and 1 base, with 8 bases remaining between them. This CDR3 region has 14 residues. The sequenced sample was whole blood. The receptor was isolated from a male donor in good health. Some clones in this sample may be carry-over from other donors' samples. The rearrangement links TRBV20-1 to TRBJ2-3, with D possibly being TRBD2 (6 bases). CDR3 coding DNA: TGCAGTGCTAGAGAGGCGGGGCGCACAGATACGCAGTATTTT. It yields the protein CSAREAGRTDTQYF.